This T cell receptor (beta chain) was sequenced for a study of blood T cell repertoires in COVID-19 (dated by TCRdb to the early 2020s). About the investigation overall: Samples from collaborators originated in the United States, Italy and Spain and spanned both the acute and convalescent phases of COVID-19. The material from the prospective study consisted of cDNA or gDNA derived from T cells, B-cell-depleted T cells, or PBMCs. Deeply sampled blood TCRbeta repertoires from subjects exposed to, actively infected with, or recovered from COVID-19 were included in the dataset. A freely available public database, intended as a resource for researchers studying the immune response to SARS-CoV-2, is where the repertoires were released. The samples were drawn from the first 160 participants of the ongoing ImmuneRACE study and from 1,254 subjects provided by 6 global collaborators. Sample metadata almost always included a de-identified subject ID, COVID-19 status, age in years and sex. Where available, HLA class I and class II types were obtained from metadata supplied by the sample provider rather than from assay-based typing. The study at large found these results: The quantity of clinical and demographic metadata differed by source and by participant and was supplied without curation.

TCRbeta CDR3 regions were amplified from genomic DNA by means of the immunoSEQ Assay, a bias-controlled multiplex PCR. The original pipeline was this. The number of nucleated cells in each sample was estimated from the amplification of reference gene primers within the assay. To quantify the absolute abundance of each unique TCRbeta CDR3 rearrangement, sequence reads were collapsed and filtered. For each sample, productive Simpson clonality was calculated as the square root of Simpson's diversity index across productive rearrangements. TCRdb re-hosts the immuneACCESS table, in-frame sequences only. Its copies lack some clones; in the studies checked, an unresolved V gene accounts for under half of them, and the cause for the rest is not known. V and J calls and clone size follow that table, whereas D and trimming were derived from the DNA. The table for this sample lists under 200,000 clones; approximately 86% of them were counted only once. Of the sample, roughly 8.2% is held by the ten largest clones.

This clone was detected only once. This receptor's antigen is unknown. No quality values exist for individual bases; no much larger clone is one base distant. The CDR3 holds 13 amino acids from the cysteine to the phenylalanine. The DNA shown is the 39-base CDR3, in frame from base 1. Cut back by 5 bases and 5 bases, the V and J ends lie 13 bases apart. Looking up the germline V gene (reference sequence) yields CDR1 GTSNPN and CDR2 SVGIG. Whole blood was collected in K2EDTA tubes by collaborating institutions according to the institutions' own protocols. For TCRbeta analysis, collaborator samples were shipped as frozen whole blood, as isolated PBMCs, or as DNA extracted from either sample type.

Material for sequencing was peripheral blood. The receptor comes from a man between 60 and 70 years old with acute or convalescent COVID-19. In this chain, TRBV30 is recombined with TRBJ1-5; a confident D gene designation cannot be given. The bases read TGTGCCTGGGGGATCTATGGTGATCAGCCCCAGCATTTT. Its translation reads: CAWGIYGDQPQHF.